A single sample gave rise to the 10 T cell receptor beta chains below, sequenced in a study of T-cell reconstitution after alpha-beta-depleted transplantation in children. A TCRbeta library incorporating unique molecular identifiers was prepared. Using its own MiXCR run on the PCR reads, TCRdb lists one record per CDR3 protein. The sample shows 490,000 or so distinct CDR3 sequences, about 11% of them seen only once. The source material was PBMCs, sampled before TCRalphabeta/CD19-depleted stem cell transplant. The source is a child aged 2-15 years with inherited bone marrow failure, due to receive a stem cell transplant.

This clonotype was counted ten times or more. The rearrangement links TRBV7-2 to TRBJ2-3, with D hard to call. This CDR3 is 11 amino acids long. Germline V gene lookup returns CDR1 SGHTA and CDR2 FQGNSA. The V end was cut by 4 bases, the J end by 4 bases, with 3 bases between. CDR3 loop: CASSSPDTQYF. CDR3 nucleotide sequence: TGTGCCAGCAGCTCGCCAGATACGCAGTATTTT.

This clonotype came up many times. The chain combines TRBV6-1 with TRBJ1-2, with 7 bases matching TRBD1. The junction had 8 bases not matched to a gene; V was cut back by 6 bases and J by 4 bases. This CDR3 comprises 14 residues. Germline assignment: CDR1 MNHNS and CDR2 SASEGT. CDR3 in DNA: TGTGCCAGCAGAAAGACAGGGAGGACCTATGGCTACACCTTC. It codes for CASRKTGRTYGYTF.

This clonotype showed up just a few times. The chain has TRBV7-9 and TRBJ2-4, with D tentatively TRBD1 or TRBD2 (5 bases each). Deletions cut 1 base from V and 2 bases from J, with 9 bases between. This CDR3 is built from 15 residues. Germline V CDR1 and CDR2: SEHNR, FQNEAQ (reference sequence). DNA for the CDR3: TGTGCCAGCAGCTTAGTAGAGGGGACCAAAAACATTCAGTACTTC. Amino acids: CASSLVEGTKNIQYF.

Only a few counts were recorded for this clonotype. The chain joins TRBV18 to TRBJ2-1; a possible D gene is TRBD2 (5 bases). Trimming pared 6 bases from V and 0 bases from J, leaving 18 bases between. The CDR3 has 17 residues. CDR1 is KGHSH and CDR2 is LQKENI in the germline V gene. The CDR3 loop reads CASSRRTLYLSYNEQFF. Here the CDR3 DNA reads TGTGCCAGCTCTCGACGGACTCTATATCTCTCCTACAATGAGCAGTTCTTC.

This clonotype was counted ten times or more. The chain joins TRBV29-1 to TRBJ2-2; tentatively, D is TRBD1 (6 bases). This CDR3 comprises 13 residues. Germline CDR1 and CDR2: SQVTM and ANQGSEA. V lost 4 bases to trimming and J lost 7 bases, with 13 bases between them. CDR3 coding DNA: TGCAGCGTTGTGAGGGGGAAAGGCGGGGAGCTGTTTTTT. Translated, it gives CSVVRGKGGELFF.

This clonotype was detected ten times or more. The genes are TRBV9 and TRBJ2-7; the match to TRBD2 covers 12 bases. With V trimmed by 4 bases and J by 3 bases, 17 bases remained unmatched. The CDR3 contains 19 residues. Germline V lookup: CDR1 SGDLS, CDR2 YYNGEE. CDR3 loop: CASSPRQGLRLAGVYEQYF. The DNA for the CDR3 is TGTGCCAGCAGCCCGAGACAGGGGCTCAGACTAGCGGGAGTCTACGAGCAGTACTTC.

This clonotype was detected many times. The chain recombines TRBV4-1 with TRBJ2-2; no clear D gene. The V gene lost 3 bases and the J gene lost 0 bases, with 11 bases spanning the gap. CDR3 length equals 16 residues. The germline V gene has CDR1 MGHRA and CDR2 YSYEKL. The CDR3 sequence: CASSQFGRSNTGELFF. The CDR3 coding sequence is TGCGCCAGCAGCCAGTTCGGACGGTCGAACACCGGGGAGCTGTTTTTT.

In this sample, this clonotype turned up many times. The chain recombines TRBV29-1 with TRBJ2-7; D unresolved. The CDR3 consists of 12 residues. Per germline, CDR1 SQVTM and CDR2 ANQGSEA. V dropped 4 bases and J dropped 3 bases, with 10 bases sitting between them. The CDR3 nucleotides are TGCAGCGTTGTGGGCCCGAACTACGAGCAGTACTTC. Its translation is CSVVGPNYEQYF.

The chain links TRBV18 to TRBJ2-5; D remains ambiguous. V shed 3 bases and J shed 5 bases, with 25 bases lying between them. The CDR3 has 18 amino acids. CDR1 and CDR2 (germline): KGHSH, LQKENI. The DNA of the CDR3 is TGTGCCAGCTCACCGGAGAGGTACCTACCCCCCAACGGGGAGACCCAGTACTTC. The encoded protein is CASSPERYLPPNGETQYF.

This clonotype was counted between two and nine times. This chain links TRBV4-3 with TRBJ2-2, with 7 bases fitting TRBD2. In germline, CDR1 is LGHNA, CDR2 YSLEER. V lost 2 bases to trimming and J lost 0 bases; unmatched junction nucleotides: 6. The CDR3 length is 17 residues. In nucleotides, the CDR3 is TGCGCCAGCAGCCAACTTAGGGACTACGCGAACACCGGGGAGCTGTTTTTT. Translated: CASSQLRDYANTGELFF.